Listed below are T cell receptor beta chains from one sample, sequenced in a study of beta chain features in type 1 diabetes. TCRdb's copy holds only in-frame clones and misses some; the assay was immunoSEQ multiplex PCR. The data hold fewer than 350,000 clones, with 8% observed a single time. Source material: central memory CD4+ T cells from blood. The origin of the receptors is a young woman in good health. Both conserved end residues are part of each CDR3. D genes are given only for firm matches. Clone size is shown for a subset of rows, as once, few, many or a class of expanded clone.

v_call	clone_size	j_call	d_call	cdr3_aa	cdr3_nt
TRBV4-1	many	TRBJ2-5	TRBD2	CASSQAALAVTQETQYF	TGCGCCAGCAGCCAGGCCGCTCTAGCGGTGACCCAAGAGACCCAGTACTTC
TRBV5-1	many	TRBJ2-1	TRBD1	CASSLAGTGRNNEQFF	TGCGCCAGCAGCTTGGCCGGGACAGGGAGGAACAATGAGCAGTTCTTC
TRBV28	.	TRBJ1-1	TRBD1	CASSLWGQGKTEAFF	TGTGCCAGCAGTTTATGGGGACAGGGGAAAACTGAAGCTTTCTTT
TRBV7-3	.	TRBJ1-3	TRBD1	CASSLGTAFSGNTIYF	TGTGCCAGCAGCTTGGGGACAGCTTTCTCTGGAAACACCATATATTTT
TRBV2	.	TRBJ1-5	.	CASSHEGGRSGNQPQHF	TGTGCCAGCAGCCACGAGGGGGGCCGGAGTGGCAATCAGCCCCAGCATTTT
TRBV7-2	.	TRBJ1-2	.	CASSLDAGTGTYGYTF	TGTGCCAGCAGCTTAGATGCGGGAACAGGGACCTATGGCTACACCTTC
TRBV14	few	TRBJ2-3	.	CASSQYGTDTQYF	TGTGCCAGCAGCCAATATGGGACAGATACGCAGTATTTT
TRBV14	many	TRBJ2-3	TRBD2	CASSSRGGLYTQYF	TGTGCCAGCAGCTCACGGGGGGGCCTTTATACGCAGTATTTT
TRBV18	.	TRBJ2-5	TRBD2	CASSPGLAGVQETQYF	TGTGCCAGCTCACCAGGACTAGCGGGAGTCCAAGAGACCCAGTACTTC
TRBV7-3	many	TRBJ2-6	TRBD2	CASSRLAGGSGANVLTF	TGTGCCAGCAGCCGACTAGCGGGAGGTTCTGGGGCCAACGTCCTGACTTTC
TRBV15	few	TRBJ1-6	.	CATRVNYNSPLHF	TGTGCCACCAGGGTCAACTATAATTCACCCCTCCACTTT
TRBV28	.	TRBJ1-4	.	CASSGGTESHEKLFF	TGTGCCAGCAGTGGTGGGACGGAAAGCCATGAAAAACTGTTTTTT
TRBV14	many	TRBJ1-5	.	CASSQGGAANQPQHF	TGTGCCAGCAGCCAAGGGGGGGCAGCTAATCAGCCCCAGCATTTT
TRBV5-4	few	TRBJ1-4	.	CASSRGDRGREKLFF	TGTGCCAGCAGCCGGGGAGACAGAGGAAGGGAAAAACTGTTTTTT
TRBV7-2	.	TRBJ2-7	.	CASSLAATAYYEQYF	TGTGCCAGCAGCTTGGCAGCGACAGCATACTACGAGCAGTACTTC
TRBV9	.	TRBJ2-7	.	CASSVAPTREQYF	TGTGCCAGCAGCGTAGCCCCTACTCGGGAGCAGTACTTC
TRBV7-8	.	TRBJ2-1	TRBD2	CASSLASGSRNEQFF	TGTGCCAGCAGCTTAGCTAGCGGGAGTCGCAATGAGCAGTTCTTC
TRBV7-3	.	TRBJ2-7	TRBD2	CASSWGLAGEQYF	TGTGCCAGCAGCTGGGGACTAGCGGGGGAGCAGTACTTC
TRBV5-1	.	TRBJ2-1	TRBD1	CASSRDRGHEQFF	TGCGCCAGCAGCCGGGACAGGGGCCATGAGCAGTTCTTC
TRBV4-1	many	TRBJ1-4	.	CASRPDSTTNEKLFF	TGCGCCAGCAGACCCGACAGTACAACTAATGAAAAACTGTTTTTT
TRBV2	.	TRBJ2-1	.	CASTTITGIRQFF	TGTGCCAGCACTACCATTACAGGGATTCGGCAGTTCTTC
TRBV6-5	.	TRBJ2-1	.	CASSTTGYNEQFF	TGTGCCAGCAGCACGACAGGATACAATGAGCAGTTCTTC
TRBV5-4	.	TRBJ2-5	.	CASSSRKGVLETQYF	TGTGCCAGCAGCTCAAGAAAAGGGGTCCTAGAGACCCAGTACTTC
TRBV11-3	many	TRBJ2-7	.	CASSSPGRGLSYEQYF	TGTGCCAGCAGCTCCCCGGGGCGGGGCCTTTCCTACGAGCAGTACTTC
TRBV7-2	few	TRBJ2-5	.	CASSLDAGTQYF	TGTGCCAGCAGCTTAGACGCGGGGACCCAGTACTTC
TRBV7-6	few	TRBJ2-1	TRBD2	CASSKTGTSGRLYNEQFF	TGTGCCAGCAGCAAAACCGGGACTAGCGGGAGGCTCTACAATGAGCAGTTCTTC
TRBV4-2	few	TRBJ1-5	.	CASSQFNQPQHF	TGTGCCAGCAGCCAGTTTAATCAGCCCCAGCATTTT
TRBV7-3	.	TRBJ2-2	TRBD1	CASSPMGQANTGELFF	TGTGCCAGCAGCCCAATGGGACAGGCGAACACCGGGGAGCTGTTTTTT